The next 28 T cell receptor beta chains were all read from a single sample in a study of blood T cell repertoires in COVID-19. The protocol was immunoSEQ multiplex PCR, while the TCRdb copy is restricted to in-frame clones and leaves out a portion. The sample comprises approximately 120,000 clones, about nine tenths of which are singletons, and 1.1% rests with the top ten. The specimen was peripheral blood. The receptors derive from a human donor in a cohort sampled during active COVID-19.

The chain carries TRBV19 and TRBJ2-5; D possibly corresponds to TRBD1 (5 bases). The V and J ends lost 3 bases and 5 bases respectively, with 10 bases between them. This CDR3 contains 13 residues. Germline V lookup: CDR1 LNHDA, CDR2 SQIVND (reference sequence). The CDR3 protein is CASSILGRETQYF. DNA of the CDR3: TGTGCCAGTAGTATTCTGGGGCGGGAGACCCAGTACTTC.

V is TRBV9 and J is TRBJ2-3; D is unclear. Germline CDR1 is SGDLS and CDR2 is YYNGEE. The CDR3 loop spans 12 amino acids. The V gene lost 4 bases and the J gene lost 2 bases, with 5 bases spanning the gap. The CDR3 here is CASSSSTDTQYF. CDR3 sequence (DNA): TGTGCCAGCAGCTCATCCACAGATACGCAGTATTTT.

The CDR3 region is CASSPPGTAYGYTF. Written as DNA, the CDR3 is TGTGCCAGCAGCCCTCCGGGGACAGCCTATGGCTACACCTTC. The chain has TRBV28 and TRBJ1-2, with TRBD1 matching 7 bases. Germline CDR1 reads MDHEN; CDR2 reads SYDVKM. The CDR3 spans 14 residues. Trimming cost V 6 bases and J 4 bases; bases outside gene matches: 8.

J is TRBJ1-4 and V is TRBV5-1; 7 positions agree with TRBD1. The CDR3 runs to 15 residues. Germline CDR1 and CDR2: SGHRS and YFSETQ. The V segment lost 0 bases and the J segment 7 bases; nucleotides outside the gene matches: 6. The chain's CDR3 is CASSLEGTATEKLFF. The CDR3 bases are TGCGCCAGCAGCTTGGAGGGGACAGCTACTGAAAAACTGTTTTTT.

This chain uses TRBV28 with TRBJ1-4, with D possibly TRBD1 on 6 matching bases. From germline, CDR1 is MDHEN and CDR2 SYDVKM. Trimming pared 6 bases from V and 8 bases from J, leaving 16 bases between. The CDR3 has 14 residues. CDR3 nucleotide sequence: TGTGCCAGCAGCTATTCAGACAGGCACGAAAAACTGTTTTTT. Its protein is CASSYSDRHEKLFF.

This rearrangement joins TRBV4-3 to TRBJ1-2; D is uncertain. The length of the CDR3 is 14 residues. Germline CDR1 LGHNA, CDR2 YSLEER. V lost 4 bases and J lost 4, with 13 bases in between. For the CDR3, the DNA is TGCGCCAGCAGCCCCGGAAAGGACTTCTATGGCTACACCTTC. This gives the protein CASSPGKDFYGYTF.

The chain is built from TRBV7-2 and TRBJ2-3; D is ambiguous. Trimming took 4 bases from V and 2 from J, leaving 13 bases between them. Looked up from germline, CDR1 is SGHTA and CDR2 is FQGNSA. The CDR3 is made up of 15 amino acids. CDR3 nucleotides: TGTGCCAGCAGCTCTTTTACCCGACACACAGATACGCAGTATTTT. It specifies CASSSFTRHTDTQYF.

This clone was seen a single time. V is TRBV7-9 and J is TRBJ2-3, with TRBD1 matching over 7 bases. CDR3 length: 15 residues. The junction had 5 bases not matched to a gene; V was cut back by 5 bases and J by 0 bases. Germline V gives CDR1 SEHNR, CDR2 FQNEAQ (reference sequence). The CDR3 is CASSIQGHSTDTQYF. The CDR3 nucleotides are TGTGCCAGCAGCATACAGGGGCATAGCACAGATACGCAGTATTTT.

The chain links TRBV5-6 to TRBJ1-3; 9 bases map to TRBD1. This CDR3 spans 13 amino acids. J gave up 8 bases and V 4 bases, and 4 bases lay outside the gene matches. The germline V gene encodes CDR1 SGHDT and CDR2 YYEEEE. As DNA, the CDR3 is TGTGCCAGCAGCCGGACAGGGGTCGACACCATATATTTT. It codes for CASSRTGVDTIYF.

The genes are TRBV7-9 and TRBJ1-1; tentative D call: TRBD1 (5 bases). V lost 9 bases and J lost 4, with 15 bases in between. Germline V gives CDR1 SEHNR, CDR2 FQNEAQ (reference sequence). The CDR3 spans 13 residues. The CDR3 DNA sequence: TGTGCCAGTCGAACGGGGGTAATCACTGAAGCTTTCTTT. Encoded protein: CASRTGVITEAFF.

The chain recombines TRBV5-1 with TRBJ2-1; D uncertain. V shed 4 bases and J shed 2 bases, with 13 bases lying between them. This CDR3 is 15 amino acids long. Germline-derived CDR1 and CDR2 are SGHRS and YFSETQ. The CDR3 DNA is TGCGCCAGCAGCCTCACTACCACCGCCTACAATGAGCAGTTCTTC. Translating it yields CASSLTTTAYNEQFF.

The V call is TRBV28, the J call TRBJ1-2; 10 bases agree with TRBD1. Germline CDR1 MDHEN, CDR2 SYDVKM. This CDR3 has 15 amino acids. J lost 7 bases, V lost 4 bases, and 9 bases had no gene match. The CDR3 reads CASSSGTGDSTGYTF. DNA of the CDR3: TGTGCCAGCAGTTCGGGGACAGGGGATTCCACTGGCTACACCTTC.

This chain joins TRBV5-8 and TRBJ1-4, with 9 bases that match TRBD1. The germline gives CDR1 SGHTS, CDR2 YDEGEE. The J segment lost 8 bases and the V segment lost 4 bases, leaving 9 bases of the junction unmatched. The CDR3 length is 15 residues. The CDR3 DNA reads as TGTGCCAGCAGCCCGGGGACAGGGCGGCTCGAAAAACTGTTTTTT. This codes for CASSPGTGRLEKLFF. The complete variable domain, with remaining parts taken from reference TRBV5-8 and TRBJ1-4, reads EAGVTQSPTHLIKTRGQQATLRCSPISGHTSVYWYQQALGLGLQFLLWYDEGEERNRGNFPPRFSGRQFPNYSSELNVNALELEDSALYLCASSPGTGRLEKLFFGSGTQLSVL.

Only one count was recorded for this clone. The chain's CDR3 is CASSLSSVGEQFF. Here the CDR3 DNA reads TGTGCCAGCAGTCTTTCTTCCGTCGGTGAGCAGTTCTTC. V usage is TRBV14 and J usage is TRBJ2-1; D gene uncertain. The CDR3 spans 13 residues. Per the germline V gene, CDR1 is SGHDN and CDR2 is FVKESK. V was trimmed by 6 bases and J by 9 bases, leaving 15 bases between them.

The chain combines TRBV2 with TRBJ1-5, with D unclear. The V end lost 4 bases, the J end lost 8 bases, and 12 bases lay between the germline ends. Germline V gives CDR1 SNHLY, CDR2 FYNNEI. CDR3 size: 13 residues. The CDR3 DNA follows: TGTGCCAGCAGTGGGGGAGTCGGGAAGCCCCAGCATTTT. It is translated as CASSGGVGKPQHF.

The chain is built from TRBV9 and TRBJ2-7; D remains unclear. In germline, CDR1 is SGDLS, CDR2 YYNGEE. The CDR3 has 14 residues. V lost 5 bases and J 3 bases, leaving 15 bases between the germline ends. For the CDR3, the DNA is TGTGCCAGCAGAGGCCTTGAGAGGTTCTACGAGCAGTACTTC. It yields the protein CASRGLERFYEQYF.

This chain links TRBV5-1 with TRBJ1-2; D remains ambiguous. Germline lookup yields CDR1 SGHRS and CDR2 YFSETQ. V lost 1 base and J lost 4, with 11 bases in between. This CDR3 has 14 residues. The CDR3 nucleotides read TGCGCCAGCAGCTTGAGAACATCCAGCTATGGCTACACCTTC. As protein: CASSLRTSSYGYTF.

The V and J genes are TRBV19 and TRBJ2-5; D perhaps matches TRBD2 (6 bases). The germline CDR1 and CDR2 sequences are LNHDA and SQIVND (reference sequence). The CDR3 has 15 residues. The V end lost 7 bases, the J end lost 1 base, and 16 bases lay between the germline ends. As DNA, the CDR3 is TGTGCCAGTACCCCACCGGGACTCCCCCAAGAGACCCAGTACTTC. It codes for CASTPPGLPQETQYF.

Turning to this clone: The sample holds other DNA sequences that translate to the same CDR3. V usage is TRBV4-1 and J usage is TRBJ1-5; D may be TRBD1 (6 bases). The CDR3 consists of 15 residues. Germline CDR1 and CDR2: MGHRA and YSYEKL. Trimming left V 0 bases short and J 2 bases short, with 8 bases between. The CDR3 DNA is TGCGCCAGCAGCCAAGATCCAGGGGGCAATCAGCCCCAGCATTTT. Translation gives CASSQDPGGNQPQHF.

V and J are TRBV3-1 (or the pseudogene TRBV3-2) and TRBJ2-1; 7 positions agree with TRBD1. The V and J ends lost 0 bases and 8 bases, in that order; junction bases with no gene match: 13. This CDR3 is 17 amino acids long. CDR1 is LGHDT and CDR2 is YNNKEL in the germline V gene (reference sequence). In nucleotides, the CDR3 is TGTGCCAGCAGCCAAGATAGGACAGGAGACCTTAGGGATGAGCAGTTCTTC. Protein sequence: CASSQDRTGDLRDEQFF.

This clone was counted between two and nine times. The chain links TRBV4-1 to TRBJ1-5, with 9 bases that match TRBD1. Germline V gene sequence: CDR1 MGHRA, CDR2 YSYEKL. J lost 7 bases, V lost 1 base, and 2 bases had no gene match. The CDR3 length is 14 residues. The CDR3 loop is CASSQGTGGQPQHF. DNA for the CDR3: TGCGCCAGCAGCCAAGGAACAGGGGGCCAGCCCCAGCATTTT.

This chain connects TRBV27 to TRBJ1-5, with 9 bases aligning to TRBD1. This CDR3 region has 15 residues. The J segment lost 6 bases and the V segment lost 6 bases, leaving 9 bases of the junction unmatched. The V gene's germline CDR1 is MNHEY and CDR2 SMNVEV (reference sequence). The DNA of the CDR3 is TGTGCCAGCAGCGCAGGACAGGGGTTATTTCAGCCCCAGCATTTT. Amino acids: CASSAGQGLFQPQHF.

The chain recombines TRBV11-3 with TRBJ2-7; 8 bases map to TRBD2. This CDR3 comprises 17 residues. From germline, CDR1 is SGHNT and CDR2 YENEEA. The V segment lost 5 bases and the J segment 0 bases; nucleotides outside the gene matches: 12. The CDR3 reads CASSPRGGDVYSYEQYF. The CDR3 coding sequence is TGTGCCAGCAGCCCCCGGGGGGGGGACGTTTACTCCTACGAGCAGTACTTC.

This sequence joins TRBV11-3 and TRBJ2-5; TRBD2 agrees at 7 bases. The trim removed 5 bases at V and 5 bases at J, leaving 8 bases unmatched. The CDR3 spans 14 residues. CDR1 SGHNT and CDR2 YENEEA come from the germline V gene. The CDR3 DNA follows: TGTGCCAGCAGCCCTCTGACTAGCTTCGAGACCCAGTACTTC. The encoded protein is CASSPLTSFETQYF.

The chain carries TRBV5-6 and TRBJ1-2, with 7 bases identical to TRBD1. The CDR3 covers 13 residues. Trimming removed 4 bases from V and 5 bases from J; junction bases left unmatched: 5. Looked up from germline, CDR1 is SGHDT and CDR2 is YYEEEE. DNA for the CDR3: TGTGCCAGCAGCCCCGGGACAGAGTATGGCTACACCTTC. Amino acid sequence: CASSPGTEYGYTF.

V usage is TRBV5-4 and J usage is TRBJ2-5; the D gene is possibly TRBD1 (6 bases). The germline V and J ends were trimmed by 6 bases and 5 bases, with 17 bases remaining between them. The length of the CDR3 is 14 residues. Germline CDR1 SGHNT, CDR2 YYREEE (reference sequence). The DNA for the CDR3 is TGTGCCAGCACTCGGGACACCAACGGGGAGACCCAGTACTTC. This translates into CASTRDTNGETQYF. The full variable domain, with the rest looked up from reference TRBV5-4 and TRBJ2-5, is ETGVTQSPTHLIKTRGQQVTLRCSSQSGHNTVSWYQQALGQGPQFIFQYYREEENGRGNFPPRFSGLQFPNYSSELNVNALELDDSALYLCASTRDTNGETQYFGPGTRLLVL.

CDR3 nucleotides: TGTGCCACCAGTGATCCCAGGGGGGTTGGTGAAAAACTGTTTTTT. Translating it yields CATSDPRGVGEKLFF. J is TRBJ1-4 and V is TRBV24-1; TRBD1 agrees at 7 bases. Germline loops: CDR1 KGHDR, CDR2 SFDVKD. There are 15 residues in the CDR3. V trimming: 3 bases; J trimming: 7 bases; junction bases outside the gene matches: 7.

This chain links TRBV6-1 with TRBJ1-2; 8 bases are a match to TRBD1. V shed 0 bases, J shed 8 bases, and the junction held 8 bases outside the gene matches. Germline V gene data show CDR1 as MNHNS and CDR2 as SASEGT. This CDR3 is built from 15 residues. CDR3 in amino acids: CASSEARQGAWGYTF. The CDR3 DNA sequence: TGTGCCAGCAGTGAAGCGCGGCAGGGGGCCTGGGGCTACACCTTC.